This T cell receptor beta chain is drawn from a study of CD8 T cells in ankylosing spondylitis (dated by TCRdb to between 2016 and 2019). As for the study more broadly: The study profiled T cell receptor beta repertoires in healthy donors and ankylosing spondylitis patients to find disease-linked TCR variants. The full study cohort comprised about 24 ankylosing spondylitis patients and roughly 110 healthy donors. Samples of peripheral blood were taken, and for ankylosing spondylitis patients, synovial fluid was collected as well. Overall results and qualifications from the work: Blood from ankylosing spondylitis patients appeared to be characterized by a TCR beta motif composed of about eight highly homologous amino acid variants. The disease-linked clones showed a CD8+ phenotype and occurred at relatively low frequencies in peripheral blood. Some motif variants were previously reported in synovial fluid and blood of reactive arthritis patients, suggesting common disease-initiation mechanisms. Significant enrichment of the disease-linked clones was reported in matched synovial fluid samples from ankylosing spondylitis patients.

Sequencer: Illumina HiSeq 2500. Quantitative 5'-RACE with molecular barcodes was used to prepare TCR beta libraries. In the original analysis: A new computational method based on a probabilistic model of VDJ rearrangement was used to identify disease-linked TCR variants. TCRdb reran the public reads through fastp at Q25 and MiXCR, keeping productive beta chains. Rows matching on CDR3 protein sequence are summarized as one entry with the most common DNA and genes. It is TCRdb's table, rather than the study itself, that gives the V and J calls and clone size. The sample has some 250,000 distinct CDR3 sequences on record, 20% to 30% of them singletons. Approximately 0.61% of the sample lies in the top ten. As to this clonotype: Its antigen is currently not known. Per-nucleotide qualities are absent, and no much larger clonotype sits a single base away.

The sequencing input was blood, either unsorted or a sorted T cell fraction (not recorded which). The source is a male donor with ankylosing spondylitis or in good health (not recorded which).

In nucleotide form, the sequence is TGCAGTGCTAGAGGGGGGGGGCAAGGCACAGATACGCAGTATTTT. It translates as CSARGGGQGTDTQYF. This chain is built from TRBV20-1 and TRBJ2-3, with TRBD2 as a weak D call on 7 bases. The V end loses 1 base and the J end loses 1 base, and a stretch of 12 bases separates them. The CDR3 spans 15 residues, from the cysteine through the phenylalanine. Only the CDR3 part of the read is kept: 45 bases, read in frame from the first base. CDR1 and CDR2 are read off the germline V gene (reference sequence) as DFQATT and SNEGSKA.